These T cell receptor beta chains were read from a single sample in a study of cytomegalovirus exposure and HLA in healthy donors. Produced via immunoSEQ multiplex PCR; TCRdb's table is partial and in-frame only. Seen here are some 190,000 clones, more than 75% observed once, and the top ten hold less than 2%. Material: PBMCs. The receptors here all came from a man in his forties or fifties in good health and CMV-seronegative. Both conserved end residues are part of each CDR3. D genes are given only for firm matches. A clone size is listed for some rows: how often the clone was seen (once, few, many), or a class if it is expanded.

abundance: -
j_gene: TRBJ2-3
v_gene: TRBV5-1
d_gene: TRBD1
CDR3nt: TGCGCCAGCAGCTTGACAGGGGGCTCCCCAGATACGCAGTATTTT
CDR3aa: CASSLTGGSPDTQYF

abundance: once
j_gene: TRBJ1-6
v_gene: TRBV5-6
d_gene: -
CDR3nt: TGTGCCAGCAGCTTGTGGGAGGGCGGGTCACCCCTCCACTTT
CDR3aa: CASSLWEGGSPLHF

abundance: -
j_gene: TRBJ1-6
v_gene: TRBV7-2
d_gene: TRBD1
CDR3nt: TGTGCCAGCAGCTTAGCGAGGACAGGGGGATATAATTCACCCCTCCACTTT
CDR3aa: CASSLARTGGYNSPLHF

abundance: -
j_gene: TRBJ1-3
v_gene: TRBV7-6
d_gene: TRBD1
CDR3nt: TGTGCCAGCAGCGCGGGACAGAGCACCATATATTTT
CDR3aa: CASSAGQSTIYF

abundance: -
j_gene: TRBJ1-4
v_gene: TRBV5-5
d_gene: -
CDR3nt: TGTGCCAGCAGCTTGGTGGGACAAGGGGGAGAAAAACTGTTTTTT
CDR3aa: CASSLVGQGGEKLFF

abundance: few
j_gene: TRBJ1-1
v_gene: TRBV7-6
d_gene: TRBD1
CDR3nt: TGTGCCAGCAGCTCGGACTGGACAGGGCCCAACACTGAAGCTTTCTTT
CDR3aa: CASSSDWTGPNTEAFF

abundance: -
j_gene: TRBJ2-7
v_gene: TRBV25-1
d_gene: -
CDR3nt: TGTGCCAGCAGAGCCCCTCAGGGCGGCGAGCAGTACTTC
CDR3aa: CASRAPQGGEQYF

abundance: -
j_gene: TRBJ2-5
v_gene: TRBV5-5
d_gene: -
CDR3nt: TGTGCCAGCAGCTTAAGGCCGCCAGGCTCCCAAGAGACCCAGTACTTC
CDR3aa: CASSLRPPGSQETQYF

abundance: -
j_gene: TRBJ2-1
v_gene: TRBV6-5
d_gene: TRBD1
CDR3nt: TGTGCCAGCAGTTCAGGGGGCTTAGGGACCTACAATGAGCAGTTCTTC
CDR3aa: CASSSGGLGTYNEQFF

abundance: -
j_gene: TRBJ1-1
v_gene: TRBV19
d_gene: TRBD1
CDR3nt: TGTGCCAGTGCTAGTACAGGGGAAACTGAAGCTTTCTTT
CDR3aa: CASASTGETEAFF

abundance: -
j_gene: TRBJ2-4
v_gene: TRBV7-9
d_gene: -
CDR3nt: TGTGCCAGCAGCTTAGCCGGCGCGGAGGTTCTAGCCAAAAACATTCAGTACTTC
CDR3aa: CASSLAGAEVLAKNIQYF

abundance: -
j_gene: TRBJ2-7
v_gene: TRBV9
d_gene: TRBD2
CDR3nt: TGTGCCAGCGCTAAATCCGGAGCGGGGGCCTACGAGCAGTACTTC
CDR3aa: CASAKSGAGAYEQYF

abundance: few
j_gene: TRBJ1-1
v_gene: TRBV5-5
d_gene: -
CDR3nt: TGTGCCAGCAGCTTGGATACTACCACTGAAGCTTTCTTT
CDR3aa: CASSLDTTTEAFF

abundance: -
j_gene: TRBJ1-4
v_gene: TRBV19
d_gene: -
CDR3nt: TGTGCCAGTAGTGGGGCCGTCCCCCATGAAAAACTGTTTTTT
CDR3aa: CASSGAVPHEKLFF

abundance: -
j_gene: TRBJ1-1
v_gene: TRBV4-3
d_gene: -
CDR3nt: TGCGCCAGCAGCCAAGATGGGCGAACTGAAGCTTTCTTT
CDR3aa: CASSQDGRTEAFF

abundance: -
j_gene: TRBJ2-2
v_gene: TRBV2
d_gene: TRBD2
CDR3nt: TGTGCCAGCACAAGTATGGCCGGGGGGATCGGGGAGCTGTTTTTT
CDR3aa: CASTSMAGGIGELFF

abundance: -
j_gene: TRBJ1-1
v_gene: TRBV6-5
d_gene: -
CDR3nt: TGTGCCAGCAGTTACTCATACAGGGCCCTTGAAGCTTTCTTT
CDR3aa: CASSYSYRALEAFF

abundance: -
j_gene: TRBJ2-5
v_gene: TRBV5-4
d_gene: TRBD2
CDR3nt: TGTGCCAGCAGCCCGGTGGGCCTAGCGGCGGGATTAGTAGAGACCCAGTACTTC
CDR3aa: CASSPVGLAAGLVETQYF